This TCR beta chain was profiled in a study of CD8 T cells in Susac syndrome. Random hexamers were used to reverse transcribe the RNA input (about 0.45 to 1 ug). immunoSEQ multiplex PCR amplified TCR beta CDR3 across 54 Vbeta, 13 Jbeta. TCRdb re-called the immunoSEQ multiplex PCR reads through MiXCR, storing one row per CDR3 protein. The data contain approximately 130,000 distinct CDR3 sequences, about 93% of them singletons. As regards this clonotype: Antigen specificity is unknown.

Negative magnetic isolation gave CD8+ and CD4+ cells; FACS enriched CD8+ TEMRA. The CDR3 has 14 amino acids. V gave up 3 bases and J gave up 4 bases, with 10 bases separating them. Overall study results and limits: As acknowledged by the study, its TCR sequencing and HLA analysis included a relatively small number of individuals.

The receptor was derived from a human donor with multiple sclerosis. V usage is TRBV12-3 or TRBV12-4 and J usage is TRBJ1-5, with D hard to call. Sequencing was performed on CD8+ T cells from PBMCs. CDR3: CASSLNGFNQPQHF. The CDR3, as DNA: TGTGCCAGCAGTTTGAATGGTTTTAATCAGCCCCAGCATTTT.